The 30 T cell receptor beta chains in this list originate from one sample, sequenced in a study of T-cell reconstitution after alpha-beta-depleted transplantation in children. The TCRbeta library was prepared with unique molecular identifiers. TCRdb re-called the PCR reads with MiXCR, one entry per CDR3 protein. The table has just over 950,000 distinct CDR3 sequences, 25% to 35% seen once. Specimen: PBMCs, mostly from graft donor cells, collected 360 days after TCRalphabeta/CD19-depleted stem cell transplant. These receptors all come from a boy younger than two who had a stem cell transplant for SCID, so the T cells may come from the graft donor.

V gene TRBV20-1 combines with J gene TRBJ2-2; TRBD1 is a possible D gene (7 bases). Germline lookup yields CDR1 DFQATT and CDR2 SNEGSKA (reference sequence). The CDR3 extends over 15 amino acids. Trimming left V 6 bases short and J 0 bases short, with 14 bases between. The CDR3 loop is CSALQGGPNTGELFF. For the CDR3, the DNA is TGCAGTGCCCTCCAGGGGGGCCCGAACACCGGGGAGCTGTTTTTT.

This clonotype occurred many times. V is TRBV9 and J is TRBJ2-7; no clear D. The CDR3 sequence is 14 residues long. V lost 0 bases, J lost 1 base, and 8 bases lay in between. Germline lookup yields CDR1 SGDLS and CDR2 YYNGEE. CDR3 in DNA: TGTGCCAGCAGCGTAGATGGAGATTCCTACGAGCAGTACTTC. Its protein is CASSVDGDSYEQYF.

The sample holds many counts of this clonotype. V and J are TRBV18 and TRBJ2-7; D call uncertain. V was clipped by 2 bases and J by 3 bases, with 8 bases between them. Germline values: CDR1 KGHSH, CDR2 LQKENI. This CDR3 is 13 amino acids long. This chain's CDR3 is CASSPGLNYEQYF. The CDR3 DNA follows: TGTGCCAGCTCACCAGGGCTAAACTACGAGCAGTACTTC.

This clonotype was observed a handful of times. The genes are TRBV4-1 and TRBJ1-1; tentative D call: TRBD1 (5 bases). The CDR3 is 13 amino acids. Germline CDR1 is MGHRA and CDR2 is YSYEKL. The germline V and J ends were trimmed by 4 bases and 6 bases, with 12 bases remaining between them. CDR3 protein: CASSPRGDPEAFF. DNA for the CDR3: TGCGCCAGCAGCCCGCGAGGGGACCCTGAAGCTTTCTTT.

The table lists this clonotype with a few counts. The chain joins TRBV5-6 to TRBJ2-7; the D is unclear. The CDR3 is made up of 16 amino acids. Germline CDR1 is SGHDT and CDR2 is YYEEEE. Trimming left V 1 base short and J 0 bases short, with 14 bases between. CDR3 coding DNA: TGTGCCAGCAGCTTGCCCATCATGGGTAGCTCCTACGAGCAGTACTTC. Residues: CASSLPIMGSSYEQYF.

The genes are TRBV9 and TRBJ2-5; D is perhaps TRBD1 or TRBD2 (5 bases each). With 4 bases removed from V and 9 bases from J, the gap between germline ends came to 16 bases. This CDR3 is 13 amino acids long. Germline assignment: CDR1 SGDLS and CDR2 YYNGEE. The DNA for the CDR3 is TGTGCCAGCAGCACCGGGGACCTAGGGGCCCAGTACTTC. It is translated as CASSTGDLGAQYF. The full variable domain, rest sourced from reference TRBV9 and TRBJ2-5, is DSGVTQTPKHLITATGQRVTLRCSPRSGDLSVYWYQQSLDQGLQFLIQYYNGEERAKGNILERFSAQQFPDLHSELNLSSLELGDSALYFCASSTGDLGAQYFGPGTRLLVL.

This chain uses TRBV12-3 or TRBV12-4 with TRBJ2-3, with 8 bases aligning to TRBD1. J gave up 1 base and V 5 bases, and 5 bases lay outside the gene matches. CDR3 size: 15 residues. The chain's CDR3 is CASSAVDRGTDTQYF. The CDR3 DNA reads TGTGCCAGCAGTGCCGTGGACAGGGGCACAGATACGCAGTATTTT.

This clonotype was counted a few times. The V and J genes are TRBV7-6 and TRBJ2-6; D possibly corresponds to TRBD2 (5 bases). The CDR3 runs to 17 residues. From germline, CDR1 is SGHVS and CDR2 FNYEAQ. Trimming took 1 base from V and 0 from J, leaving 10 bases between them. The CDR3 DNA is TGTGCCAGCAGCTTAGTTCCCCGGGACTCTGGGGCCAACGTCCTGACTTTC. This encodes CASSLVPRDSGANVLTF.

V is TRBV9 and J is TRBJ2-3; D is perhaps TRBD2 (7 bases). Germline V gene sequence: CDR1 SGDLS, CDR2 YYNGEE. The CDR3 runs to 16 residues. Trimming cost V 2 bases and J 5 bases, with 18 bases left between them. The DNA of the CDR3 is TGTGCCAGCAGCGTCCGCGTGGGGGGGCCTGGAGATACGCAGTATTTT. Its protein product is CASSVRVGGPGDTQYF. The full variable domain, with the rest looked up from reference TRBV9 and TRBJ2-3, is DSGVTQTPKHLITATGQRVTLRCSPRSGDLSVYWYQQSLDQGLQFLIQYYNGEERAKGNILERFSAQQFPDLHSELNLSSLELGDSALYFCASSVRVGGPGDTQYFGPGTRLTVL.

V gene TRBV7-9 combines with J gene TRBJ2-2; perhaps TRBD2 as D (6 bases). Looked up from germline, CDR1 is SEHNR and CDR2 is FQNEAQ (reference sequence). V lost 4 bases and J 6 bases, leaving 18 bases between the germline ends. This CDR3 has 16 residues. CDR3 in amino acids: CASSSRTMRYPGELFF. For the CDR3, the DNA is TGTGCCAGCAGCTCGCGGACTATGAGGTACCCCGGGGAGCTGTTTTTT.

The chain links TRBV4-3 to TRBJ2-3; 10 bases are shared with TRBD2. The CDR3 runs 15 residues. Germline trimming cut 2 bases from V and 4 bases from J; bases unmatched to any gene: 3. Germline V lookup: CDR1 LGHNA, CDR2 YSLEER. CDR3 in amino acids: CASSQPGLAADTQYF. CDR3 in DNA: TGCGCCAGCAGCCAACCCGGACTAGCGGCAGATACGCAGTATTTT.

The chain couples TRBV15 to TRBJ2-2, with 7 bases matching TRBD2. The V gene end was trimmed by 8 bases and the J gene end by 4 bases; junction bases not matched to a gene: 10. Germline CDR1 and CDR2: LNHNV and YYDKDF (reference sequence). The CDR3 contains 15 residues. The CDR3 region has the DNA TGTGCCACCCGATTCGCGGGGGTGAGCACCGGGGAGCTGTTTTTT. The encoded protein is CATRFAGVSTGELFF.

This chain joins TRBV5-1 and TRBJ2-4; no clear D gene. CDR1 and CDR2 from the germline V gene are SGHRS and YFSETQ. V lost 2 bases to trimming and J lost 1 base, with 10 bases between them. The CDR3 has 15 residues. The CDR3 nucleotides read TGCGCCAGCAGCTTTGAGTCCGGGGCCAAAAACATTCAGTACTTC. Amino acid sequence: CASSFESGAKNIQYF.

V is TRBV15 and J is TRBJ2-7; D is undetermined. Trimming cost V 2 bases and J 2 bases, with 16 bases left between them. The CDR3 spans 16 residues. Germline CDR1 and CDR2: LNHNV and YYDKDF (reference sequence). The CDR3 sequence: CATSRSTGRLAYEQYF. The CDR3 DNA reads as TGTGCCACCAGCAGATCAACCGGACGTCTCGCCTACGAGCAGTACTTC. The variable domain in full, with the rest retrieved from reference TRBV15 and TRBJ2-7, is DAMVIQNPRYQVTQFGKPVTLSCSQTLNHNVMYWYQQKSSQAPKLLFHYYDKDFNNEADTPDNFQSRRPNTSFCFLDIRSPGLGDTAMYLCATSRSTGRLAYEQYFGPGTRLTVT.

This chain uses TRBV4-3 with TRBJ2-1; 9 bases match TRBD2. With 0 bases clipped from V and 7 bases from J, the junction kept 10 bases outside the gene matches. The CDR3 extends over 17 amino acids. Germline V gene data show CDR1 as LGHNA and CDR2 as YSLEER. The CDR3 DNA sequence: TGCGCCAGCAGCCAAGAGTTGGCGGGGGGGCCTGGAAATGAGCAGTTCTTC. Amino acid sequence: CASSQELAGGPGNEQFF.

The CDR3 bases are TGTGCCAGCAGCCAGTGGGGAACAGTCTATGGCTACACCTTC. As protein: CASSQWGTVYGYTF. The chain couples TRBV7-3 to TRBJ1-2, with D uncertain. The germline CDR1 and CDR2 sequences are SGHTA and FQGTGA. The CDR3 loop spans 14 amino acids. V shed 5 bases and J shed 4 bases, with 14 bases lying between them.

This clonotype has just a few counts. The V and J genes are TRBV4-2 and TRBJ1-5, with D perhaps matching TRBD1 (5 bases). Trimming pared 1 base from V and 9 bases from J, leaving 16 bases between. CDR3 length: 15 residues. Per germline, CDR1 LGHNA and CDR2 YNFKEQ. CDR3 DNA sequence: TGTGCCAGCAGCCAAGTCCTTACAGGTCCCGCGCCCCAGCATTTT. This gives the protein CASSQVLTGPAPQHF.

This clonotype has only a few counts. This chain joins TRBV20-1 and TRBJ2-7, with D perhaps TRBD1 (8 bases). The CDR3 loop spans 14 amino acids. The germline CDR1 and CDR2 sequences are DFQATT and SNEGSKA (reference sequence). V dropped 5 bases and J dropped 0 bases, with 14 bases sitting between them. CDR3 loop: CSAGTGGGSYEQYF. The DNA for the CDR3 is TGCAGTGCTGGCACAGGGGGGGGCTCCTACGAGCAGTACTTC.

This chain uses TRBV20-1 with TRBJ2-3; D is possibly TRBD2 (6 bases). The CDR3 runs 15 residues. V was trimmed by 2 bases and J by 2 bases, leaving 14 bases between them. The germline V gene has CDR1 DFQATT and CDR2 SNEGSKA (reference sequence). The CDR3 protein is CSARKPAGITDTQYF. The CDR3 DNA reads TGCAGTGCTAGAAAACCCGCGGGGATCACAGATACGCAGTATTTT.

The chain joins TRBV29-1 to TRBJ2-3, with D perhaps matching TRBD1 (5 bases). The CDR3 runs to 14 residues. Germline loops: CDR1 SQVTM, CDR2 ANQGSEA. V gave up 8 bases and J gave up 0 bases, with 15 bases separating them. CDR3 sequence reads: CSSFKGSSTDTQYF. CDR3 DNA: TGCAGCTCATTTAAGGGGTCTAGCACAGATACGCAGTATTTT.

The CDR3, as DNA: TGCGCCAGCAGCCAAGAGGGTGGTGGGGTCGGCAATCAGCCCCAGCATTTT. Translated, it gives CASSQEGGGVGNQPQHF. The gene calls are TRBV4-1 and TRBJ1-5; D is uncertain. V lost 0 bases and J lost 2, with 14 bases in between. CDR3 size: 17 residues. Germline CDR1 MGHRA, CDR2 YSYEKL.

The rearrangement links TRBV6-1 to TRBJ1-3; D is unclear. The CDR3 totals 13 residues. The ends were cut back, 6 bases at V and 4 bases at J, with 10 bases in the middle. From germline, CDR1 is MNHNS and CDR2 SASEGT. CDR3 DNA: TGTGCCAGCAGAACCGCCAAAGGAAACACCATATATTTT. This translates into CASRTAKGNTIYF.

This clonotype was seen a handful of times. The chain employs TRBV7-9 and TRBJ1-1; D not certain. The V gene lost 1 base and the J gene lost 7 bases, with 16 bases spanning the gap. The germline V gene encodes CDR1 SEHNR and CDR2 FQNEAQ (reference sequence). The CDR3 length is 15 residues. For the CDR3, the DNA is TGTGCCAGCAGCTTAGGAGGGTCCAACAAAGGTGAAGCTTTCTTT. This encodes CASSLGGSNKGEAFF.

This clonotype has a single count. The chain employs TRBV20-1 and TRBJ2-1, with TRBD2 matching 11 bases. The CDR3 is 15 residues long. Germline values: CDR1 DFQATT, CDR2 SNEGSKA (reference sequence). Trimming removed 1 base from V and 3 bases from J; junction bases left unmatched: 2. The CDR3 sequence: CSARGLAGIYNEQFF. DNA for the CDR3: TGCAGTGCTAGAGGACTAGCGGGGATCTACAATGAGCAGTTCTTC.

This chain links TRBV19 with TRBJ2-1, with a weak D call TRBD1 (5 bases). Trimming took 4 bases from V and 6 from J, leaving 19 bases between them. Germline CDR1 and CDR2: LNHDA and SQIVND (reference sequence). The CDR3 extends over 16 amino acids. The CDR3 loop reads CASSTQTLGQGNEQFF. The CDR3 nucleotides are TGTGCCAGTAGTACGCAGACCCTGGGGCAGGGCAATGAGCAGTTCTTC.

J is TRBJ1-6 and V is TRBV7-3; D uncertain. The CDR3 consists of 14 residues. Germline-derived CDR1 and CDR2 are SGHTA and FQGTGA. V lost 2 bases to trimming and J lost 6 bases, with 8 bases between them. CDR3 in DNA: TGTGCCAGCAGCTTAGGCAGGATTAATTCACCCCTCCACTTT. Amino acid sequence: CASSLGRINSPLHF.

The chain uses TRBV20-1 and TRBJ2-5, with 7 bases lining up with TRBD2. Germline loops: CDR1 DFQATT, CDR2 SNEGSKA (reference sequence). The CDR3 runs to 14 residues. The V and J ends lost 1 base and 2 bases, in that order; junction bases with no gene match: 4. DNA for the CDR3: TGCAGTGCTAGAGGGTTAGCGGGTCAAGAGACCCAGTACTTC. The encoded protein is CSARGLAGQETQYF.

This clonotype occurred once. This sequence joins TRBV30 and TRBJ1-5; 10 bases align to TRBD1. Trimming at V came to 2 bases and at J to 4 bases, leaving 5 bases not matched to a gene. Germline V gene sequence: CDR1 GTSNPN, CDR2 SVGIG (reference sequence). The CDR3 totals 15 residues. CDR3 nucleotides: TGTGCCTGGAGTTTCCGACAGGGGGCTAATCAGCCCCAGCATTTT. This gives the protein CAWSFRQGANQPQHF. The variable domain in full, completed from reference TRBV30 and TRBJ1-5, reads SQTIHQWPATLVQPVGSPLSLECTVEGTSNPNLYWYRQAAGRGLQLLFYSVGIGQISSEVPQNLSASRPQDRQFILSSKKLLLSDSGFYLCAWSFRQGANQPQHFGDGTRLSIL.

The chain employs TRBV6-1 and TRBJ2-7, with 9 bases identical to TRBD1. Trimming took 7 bases from V and 5 from J; bases not matched to a gene: 12. CDR1 is MNHNS and CDR2 is SASEGT in the germline V gene. This CDR3 region has 15 residues. In DNA form, the CDR3 reads TGTGCCAGCATGATAACCGGGACAGGGCGTCACGAGCAGTACTTC. It translates to CASMITGTGRHEQYF.

This clonotype turned up a few times. The genes are TRBV20-1 and TRBJ2-7; D might be TRBD1 or TRBD2, each matching 5 bases. The ends were cut back, 3 bases at V and 5 bases at J, with 11 bases in the middle. Germline CDR1 and CDR2: DFQATT and SNEGSKA (reference sequence). CDR3 length: 12 residues. The CDR3 DNA sequence: TGCAGTGCTAGGGGACCATCAAACGAGCAGTACTTC. Translated, it gives CSARGPSNEQYF.